The rows below give T cell receptor beta chains drawn from one sample of a study of T cells in Graves' hyperthyroidism and ophthalmopathy. TCRdb processed the multiplex PCR reads anew with MiXCR; each CDR3 protein has one entry. The table records 400,000 to 600,000 distinct CDR3 sequences, roughly 20% of them present only once. Sequencing input: blood. The source of these receptors is a man aged 18 to 30 with Graves' hyperthyroidism. Each CDR3 is given without its conserved first and last residue. D genes are given only for firm matches. Size values are once, few and many counts, or a class for expanded clones, and some rows have none.

D gene: TRBD1
V gene: TRBV6-1
J gene: TRBJ2-4
clone size: many
CDR3 protein: ASSERDRGLTKNIQY

D gene: TRBD1
V gene: TRBV5-1
J gene: TRBJ2-7
clone size: few
CDR3 protein: ASSIGQVRMYSVYEQY

D gene: NA
V gene: TRBV28
J gene: TRBJ2-7
clone size: many
CDR3 protein: ASRAGQAHEQY

D gene: NA
V gene: TRBV28
J gene: TRBJ1-5
clone size: few
CDR3 protein: ASKLGGGNRQPQH

D gene: NA
V gene: TRBV6-2/TRBV6-3
J gene: TRBJ2-2
clone size: many
CDR3 protein: ASSFKGQDTGELF

D gene: NA
V gene: TRBV12-3/TRBV12-4
J gene: TRBJ2-5
clone size: many
CDR3 protein: ASSWAYQETQY

D gene: NA
V gene: TRBV5-5
J gene: TRBJ2-5
clone size: few
CDR3 protein: ASSFDPAGETQY

D gene: NA
V gene: TRBV28
J gene: TRBJ2-7
clone size: few
CDR3 protein: ASTPSWGSHEQY

D gene: TRBD1
V gene: TRBV6-1
J gene: TRBJ1-6
clone size: few
CDR3 protein: ASSTARDSRSPLH

D gene: NA
V gene: TRBV9
J gene: TRBJ2-5
clone size: NA
CDR3 protein: ASSVWGASGETQY

D gene: TRBD1
V gene: TRBV18
J gene: TRBJ1-1
clone size: few
CDR3 protein: ASSPRTGFLNTEAF

D gene: NA
V gene: TRBV24-1
J gene: TRBJ1-2
clone size: many
CDR3 protein: ATSDSSGYT

D gene: NA
V gene: TRBV27
J gene: TRBJ2-6
clone size: NA
CDR3 protein: ASSSFLGANVLT

D gene: NA
V gene: TRBV12-3/TRBV12-4
J gene: TRBJ1-3
clone size: many
CDR3 protein: ASSFDSLYNTIY

D gene: NA
V gene: TRBV2
J gene: TRBJ1-2
clone size: many
CDR3 protein: ASSVLEGLGGYT

D gene: NA
V gene: TRBV27
J gene: TRBJ2-2
clone size: many
CDR3 protein: ASSLWGENTGELF

D gene: NA
V gene: TRBV6-1
J gene: TRBJ2-5
clone size: NA
CDR3 protein: ASSVAERTQY

D gene: NA
V gene: TRBV7-9
J gene: TRBJ1-1
clone size: many
CDR3 protein: AIDFRASEAF

D gene: TRBD1
V gene: TRBV19
J gene: TRBJ1-1
clone size: many
CDR3 protein: ASSRGGQGTKNTEAF

D gene: TRBD1
V gene: TRBV13
J gene: TRBJ1-1
clone size: NA
CDR3 protein: ASSPRGGPVEAF

D gene: TRBD2
V gene: TRBV27
J gene: TRBJ2-7
clone size: many
CDR3 protein: ASSPGTSGGRVQY

D gene: NA
V gene: TRBV2
J gene: TRBJ2-5
clone size: many
CDR3 protein: ASSDYQETQY

D gene: NA
V gene: TRBV12-3/TRBV12-4
J gene: TRBJ2-4
clone size: many
CDR3 protein: ASSSAGLKNIQY

D gene: NA
V gene: TRBV12-3/TRBV12-4
J gene: TRBJ1-5
clone size: many
CDR3 protein: ASSLTPGQPQH

D gene: NA
V gene: TRBV5-1
J gene: TRBJ1-1
clone size: few
CDR3 protein: ASSLQGWSTEAF

D gene: NA
V gene: TRBV30
J gene: TRBJ2-2
clone size: NA
CDR3 protein: AWLGVGGELF

D gene: NA
V gene: TRBV27
J gene: TRBJ2-7
clone size: many
CDR3 protein: ASSLGGAVYEQY

D gene: NA
V gene: TRBV5-1
J gene: TRBJ2-7
clone size: NA
CDR3 protein: ASSLTTYHEQY

D gene: NA
V gene: TRBV6-2/TRBV6-3
J gene: TRBJ1-1
clone size: many
CDR3 protein: ASLGGDGNTEAF

D gene: TRBD2
V gene: TRBV6-2/TRBV6-3
J gene: TRBJ2-3
clone size: NA
CDR3 protein: ASSYWGLAPSSTDTQY

D gene: NA
V gene: TRBV7-8
J gene: TRBJ1-5
clone size: many
CDR3 protein: ASSWGGTLNQPQH

D gene: NA
V gene: TRBV6-1
J gene: TRBJ1-1
clone size: many
CDR3 protein: ASGLPIGGGGTEAF

D gene: TRBD1
V gene: TRBV2
J gene: TRBJ1-1
clone size: once
CDR3 protein: ASRGQGRSTEAF

D gene: NA
V gene: TRBV6-5
J gene: TRBJ2-2
clone size: NA
CDR3 protein: ASSYSRGTTGELF

D gene: NA
V gene: TRBV6-1
J gene: TRBJ2-5
clone size: many
CDR3 protein: ASSDPGVETQY

D gene: TRBD1
V gene: TRBV24-1
J gene: TRBJ2-2
clone size: many
CDR3 protein: ATSERTGITGELF

D gene: TRBD2
V gene: TRBV6-5
J gene: TRBJ2-3
clone size: NA
CDR3 protein: ASSSALAGGADTQY

D gene: TRBD1
V gene: TRBV15
J gene: TRBJ1-1
clone size: NA
CDR3 protein: ATSLTLGQGGRNTEAF

D gene: NA
V gene: TRBV28
J gene: TRBJ2-6
clone size: few
CDR3 protein: ASSSVIGGANVLT

D gene: NA
V gene: TRBV20-1
J gene: TRBJ2-4
clone size: many
CDR3 protein: SARDDLAKNIQY

D gene: NA
V gene: TRBV29-1
J gene: TRBJ1-1
clone size: NA
CDR3 protein: SVGGADRDTEAF

D gene: TRBD1
V gene: TRBV5-1
J gene: TRBJ2-7
clone size: NA
CDR3 protein: ASSPSPRTGSSYEQY

D gene: NA
V gene: TRBV20-1
J gene: TRBJ2-7
clone size: few
CDR3 protein: SAGGRFYEQY

D gene: NA
V gene: TRBV6-1
J gene: TRBJ2-7
clone size: NA
CDR3 protein: ASSGSGYEQY

D gene: NA
V gene: TRBV6-5
J gene: TRBJ2-7
clone size: few
CDR3 protein: ASSYGPSASSYEQY

D gene: TRBD2
V gene: TRBV3-1
J gene: TRBJ2-5
clone size: NA
CDR3 protein: ASSRTNGGAQETQY

D gene: NA
V gene: TRBV30
J gene: TRBJ2-7
clone size: many
CDR3 protein: AWQRQVRGEQY

D gene: NA
V gene: TRBV6-1
J gene: TRBJ2-7
clone size: many
CDR3 protein: ASMKRQTSYEQY

D gene: NA
V gene: TRBV12-3/TRBV12-4
J gene: TRBJ1-3
clone size: many
CDR3 protein: ASRNTGSGNTIY

D gene: TRBD2
V gene: TRBV6-1
J gene: TRBJ2-7
clone size: once
CDR3 protein: ASSQRGGTNEQY